Only one count was recorded for the clone carrying this T cell receptor beta chain. CDR1 is SGHNT, CDR2 YYREEE, per germline (reference sequence). Trimming cost V 5 bases and J 1 base, with 17 bases left between them. This CDR3 contains 16 residues. As originally analysed: Amplification from reference gene primers served as the basis for estimated nucleated cell counts. The protocol was immunoSEQ multiplex PCR, while the TCRdb copy is restricted to in-frame clones and leaves out a portion. That table gives V, J and clone size, and the DNA gave D and trimming. The sample shows around 80,000 clones, about 83% of them seen only once. The entry originates in a study of blood T cell repertoires in COVID-19. Study-wide background: Some COVID-19 samples were acute and others convalescent; all came from the United States, Italy and Spain.

The sequence was collected from a human donor in a cohort sampled during active COVID-19. The sample comprised peripheral blood. V gene TRBV5-4 combines with J gene TRBJ2-3; TRBD2 might be the D (5 bases). In DNA, the CDR3 is TGTGCCAGCAGGAGCGAAAGGAGGATTGGCACAGATACGCAGTATTTT. Its protein product is CASRSERRIGTDTQYF. Complete variable domain (other parts from reference TRBV5-4 and TRBJ2-3): ETGVTQSPTHLIKTRGQQVTLRCSSQSGHNTVSWYQQALGQGPQFIFQYYREEENGRGNFPPRFSGLQFPNYSSELNVNALELDDSALYLCASRSERRIGTDTQYFGPGTRLTVL.